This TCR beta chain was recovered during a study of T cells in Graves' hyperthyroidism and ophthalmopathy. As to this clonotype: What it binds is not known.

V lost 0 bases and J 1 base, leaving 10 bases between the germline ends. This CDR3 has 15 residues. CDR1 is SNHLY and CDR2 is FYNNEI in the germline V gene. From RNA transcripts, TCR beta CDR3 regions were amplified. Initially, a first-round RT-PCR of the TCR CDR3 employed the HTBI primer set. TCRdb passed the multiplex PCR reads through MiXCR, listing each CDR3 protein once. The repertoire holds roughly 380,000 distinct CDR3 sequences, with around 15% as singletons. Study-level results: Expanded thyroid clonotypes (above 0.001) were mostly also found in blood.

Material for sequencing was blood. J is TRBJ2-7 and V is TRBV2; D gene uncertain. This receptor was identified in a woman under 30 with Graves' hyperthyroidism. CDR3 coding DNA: TGTGCCAGCAGTGAAGCTCGAGGAGCTTCCTACGAGCAGTACTTC. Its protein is CASSEARGASYEQYF. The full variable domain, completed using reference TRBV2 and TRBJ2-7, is EPEVTQTPSHQVTQMGQEVILRCVPISNHLYFYWYRQILGQKVEFLVSFYNNEISEKSEIFDDQFSVERPDGSNFTLKIRSTKLEDSAMYFCASSEARGASYEQYFGPGTRLTVT.